This TCR beta chain was retrieved from a study of shared clonotypes between healthy human individuals. A note on this clone: Other nucleotide sequences from this sample produce the same CDR3.

The V gene's germline CDR1 is DFQATT and CDR2 SNEGSKA (reference sequence). The CDR3 has 10 amino acids. Trimming removed 3 bases at V and 6 bases at J, with 4 bases between. Assay: immunoSEQ multiplex PCR; the TCRdb copy retains only in-frame clones and omits some. The table lists roughly 1,000,000 clones, around 78% of them singletons. Material for sequencing was memory CD4+ T cells from PBMCs. Sample subset: CD45RA-negative fraction. The chain joins TRBV20-1 to TRBJ2-3; no clear D gene. The sequence was collected from a man aged 18 to 35 in good health. Some clones in this sample may be carry-over from other donors' samples. CDR3 DNA: TGCAGTGCTAGCCCCGATACGCAGTATTTT. Protein: CSASPDTQYF.